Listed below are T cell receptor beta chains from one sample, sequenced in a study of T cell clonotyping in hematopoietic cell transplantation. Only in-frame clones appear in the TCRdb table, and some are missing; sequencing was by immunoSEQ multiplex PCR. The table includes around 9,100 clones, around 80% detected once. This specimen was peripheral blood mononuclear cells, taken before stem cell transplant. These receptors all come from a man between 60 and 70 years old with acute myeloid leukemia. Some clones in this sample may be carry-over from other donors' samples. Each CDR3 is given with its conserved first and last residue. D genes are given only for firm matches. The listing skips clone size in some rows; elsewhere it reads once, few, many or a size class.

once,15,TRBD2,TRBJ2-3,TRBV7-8,TGTGCCAGCAGCTTATCGCAGCGGGACACAGATACGCAGTATTTT,CASSLSQRDTDTQYF
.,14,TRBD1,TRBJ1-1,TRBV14,TGTGCCAGCAGCCGCCAGGGGGCTGGAACTGAAGCTTTCTTT,CASSRQGAGTEAFF
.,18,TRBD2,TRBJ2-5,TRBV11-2,TGTGCCAGCAGCTTAGCCGGACTAGCGGGGCGGGTTATTGGGACCCAGTACTTC,CASSLAGLAGRVIGTQYF
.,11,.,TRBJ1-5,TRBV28,TGTGCCAGCAGTTTGAGGGGTCTTATGGATTTT,CASSLRGLMDF
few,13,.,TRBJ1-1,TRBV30,TGTGCCTGGAGTGTGACCGAGAACACTGAAGCTTTCTTT,CAWSVTENTEAFF
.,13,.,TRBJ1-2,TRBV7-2,TGTGCCAGCAGCCGAACAGGAGGCTATGGCTACACCTTC,CASSRTGGYGYTF
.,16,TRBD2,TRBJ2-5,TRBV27,TGTGCCAGCAGTTTGGGTCCTAGCGGGAGTGGAGAGACCCAGTACTTC,CASSLGPSGSGETQYF
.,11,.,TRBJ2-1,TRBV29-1,TGCAGCGTTGACAAGTACAATGAGCAGTTCTTC,CSVDKYNEQFF
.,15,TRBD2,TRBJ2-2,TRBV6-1,TGTGCCAGCAGTGAAGTAGGAGGGGAGGGCGGGGAGCTGTTTTTT,CASSEVGGEGGELFF
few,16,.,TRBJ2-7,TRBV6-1,TGTGCCAGCAGTGAAGGAAGAGGGTTTCCCCCCTACGAGCAGTACTTC,CASSEGRGFPPYEQYF
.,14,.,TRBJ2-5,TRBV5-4,TGTGCCAGCAGCTTGGCCGGCGTACAAGAGACCCAGTACTTC,CASSLAGVQETQYF
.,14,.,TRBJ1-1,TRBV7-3,TGTGCCAGCAGCCCCAACGGGGGGCACACTGAAGCTTTCTTT,CASSPNGGHTEAFF
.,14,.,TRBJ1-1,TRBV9,TGTGCCAGCAGCGTGGGCAGGGCGGGAACTGAAGCTTTCTTT,CASSVGRAGTEAFF
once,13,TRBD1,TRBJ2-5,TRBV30,TGTGCCTCTGCAAAGACAGGGTCGGAGACCCAGTACTTC,CASAKTGSETQYF
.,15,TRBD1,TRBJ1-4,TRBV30,TGTGCCTGGAGTGTACTAGGACAGGGAGGGGAAAAACTGTTTTTT,CAWSVLGQGGEKLFF
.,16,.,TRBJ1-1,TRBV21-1,TGTGCCAGCAGCAAACGGGACACCTGGGAATGGACTGAAGCTTTCTTT,CASSKRDTWEWTEAFF
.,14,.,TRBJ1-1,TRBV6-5,TGTGCCAGCAGTTACTCGGGCAGCTACACTGAAGCTTTCTTT,CASSYSGSYTEAFF
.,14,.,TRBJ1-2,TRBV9,TGTGCCAGCAGCGTAGGAGGGGCCAACTATGGCTACACCTTC,CASSVGGANYGYTF